This T cell receptor (beta chain) originates from a study of blood T cell repertoires in COVID-19. Germline V gene lookup returns CDR1 GTSNPN and CDR2 SVGIG (reference sequence). J was trimmed by 6 bases and V by 1 base; bases with no gene match: 3. The CDR3 length is 13 residues. Sequencing was performed with immunoSEQ multiplex PCR; in TCRdb, only in-frame clones are kept and a portion is missing. The data contain around 190,000 clones, over 75% of them singletons. The rearrangement joins TRBV30 to TRBJ2-7, with 10 nucleotides matching TRBD2. The receptor was isolated from a man aged 50 to 60 with COVID-19, enrolled during active disease. What was sequenced was peripheral blood. Here the CDR3 reads CAWSGLAGAEQYF. The DNA of the CDR3 is TGTGCCTGGAGTGGCCTAGCGGGAGCCGAGCAGTACTTC.